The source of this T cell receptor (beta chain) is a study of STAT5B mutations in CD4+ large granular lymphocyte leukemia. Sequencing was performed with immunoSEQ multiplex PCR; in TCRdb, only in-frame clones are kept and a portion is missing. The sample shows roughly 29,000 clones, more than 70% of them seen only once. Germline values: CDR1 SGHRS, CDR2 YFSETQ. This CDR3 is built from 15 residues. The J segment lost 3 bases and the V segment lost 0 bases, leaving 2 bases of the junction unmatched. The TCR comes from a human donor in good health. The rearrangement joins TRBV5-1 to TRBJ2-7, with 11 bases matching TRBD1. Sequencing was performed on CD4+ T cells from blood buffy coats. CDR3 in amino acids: CASSLAGTGGYEQYF. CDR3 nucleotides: TGCGCCAGCAGCTTGGCCGGGACAGGGGGCTACGAGCAGTACTTC.